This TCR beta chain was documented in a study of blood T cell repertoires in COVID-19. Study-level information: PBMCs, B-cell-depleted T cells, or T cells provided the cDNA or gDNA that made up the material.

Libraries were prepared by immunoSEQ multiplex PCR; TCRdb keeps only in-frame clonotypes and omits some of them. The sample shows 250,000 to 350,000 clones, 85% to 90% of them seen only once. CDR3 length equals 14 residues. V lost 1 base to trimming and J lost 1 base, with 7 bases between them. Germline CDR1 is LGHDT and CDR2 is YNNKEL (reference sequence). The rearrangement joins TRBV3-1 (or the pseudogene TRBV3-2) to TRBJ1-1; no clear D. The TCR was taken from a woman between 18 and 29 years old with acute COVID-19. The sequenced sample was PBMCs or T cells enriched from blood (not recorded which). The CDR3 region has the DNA TGTGCCAGCAGCCAAGGCCAGGCGAACACTGAAGCTTTCTTT. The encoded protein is CASSQGQANTEAFF.